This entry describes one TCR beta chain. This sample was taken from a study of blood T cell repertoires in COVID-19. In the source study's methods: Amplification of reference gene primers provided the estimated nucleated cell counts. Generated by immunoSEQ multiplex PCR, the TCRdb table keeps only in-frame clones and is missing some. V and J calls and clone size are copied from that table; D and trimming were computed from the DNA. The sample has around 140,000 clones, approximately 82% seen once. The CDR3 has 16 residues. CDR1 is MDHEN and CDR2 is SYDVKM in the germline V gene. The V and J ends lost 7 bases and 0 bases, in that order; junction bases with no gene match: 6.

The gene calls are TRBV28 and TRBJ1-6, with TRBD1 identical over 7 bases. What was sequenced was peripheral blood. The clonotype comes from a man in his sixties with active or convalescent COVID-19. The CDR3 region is CASNPGGISYNSPLHF. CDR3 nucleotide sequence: TGTGCCAGCAACCCAGGGGGAATCTCCTATAATTCACCCCTCCACTTT.